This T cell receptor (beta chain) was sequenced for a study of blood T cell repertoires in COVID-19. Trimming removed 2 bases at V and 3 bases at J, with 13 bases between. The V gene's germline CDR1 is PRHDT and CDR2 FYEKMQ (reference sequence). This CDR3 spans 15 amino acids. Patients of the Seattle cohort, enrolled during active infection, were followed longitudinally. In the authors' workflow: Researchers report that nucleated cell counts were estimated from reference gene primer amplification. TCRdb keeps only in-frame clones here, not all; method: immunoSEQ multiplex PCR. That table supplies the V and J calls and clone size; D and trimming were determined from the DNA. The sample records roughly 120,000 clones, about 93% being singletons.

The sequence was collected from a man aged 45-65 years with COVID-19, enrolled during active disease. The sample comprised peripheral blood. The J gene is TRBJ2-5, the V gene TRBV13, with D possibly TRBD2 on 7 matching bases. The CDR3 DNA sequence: TGTGCCAGCAGCTTATATGGGGGGGGCGAAGAGACCCAGTACTTC. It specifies CASSLYGGGEETQYF.